The rows below give T cell receptor beta chains drawn from one sample of a study of T cells in Graves' hyperthyroidism and ophthalmopathy. TCRdb fed the multiplex PCR reads into MiXCR, producing one record per CDR3 protein. The profile shows some 600,000 distinct CDR3 sequences, 35% to 55% of them singletons. Sequencing used peripheral blood or thyroid tissue (not recorded which). These receptors originate from a woman in her late teens or twenties with Graves' hyperthyroidism. CDR3s include the opening cysteine and the closing phenylalanine or tryptophan. The D gene is left open where the match is weak. Not every row has a clone size; where given, it reads once, few, many or a size class.

CDR3 DNA | CDR3 protein | clone size | V gene | D gene | J gene
TGTGCCAGCAGCCGGGACAGGTCCTCCGAGCAGTACTTC | CASSRDRSSEQYF | - | TRBV7-8 | TRBD1 | TRBJ2-7
TGTGCCAGCAGCCCCGCGGGGAGTCAGCCCCAGCATTTT | CASSPAGSQPQHF | many | TRBV7-2 | - | TRBJ1-5
TGTGCCAGCAGCTTGACGGCCCGCGACCAGTACTTC | CASSLTARDQYF | many | TRBV7-2 | - | TRBJ2-5
TGTGCCAGCAGTTTGGGCAGGGAGAGCAATCAGCCCCAGCATTTT | CASSLGRESNQPQHF | - | TRBV7-8 | - | TRBJ1-5
TGTGCCAGCAGCTTAGGGGTAGCGGGAGTCGGGGAGCAGTACTTC | CASSLGVAGVGEQYF | few | TRBV7-2 | TRBD2 | TRBJ2-7
TGTGCCAGTAGTATTGGGACTAGCGGGGATACGCAGTATTTT | CASSIGTSGDTQYF | - | TRBV19 | TRBD2 | TRBJ2-3
TGTGCCAGCAGTTTCCCTCCACTTAGCTCTGGGGCCAACGTCCTGACTTTC | CASSFPPLSSGANVLTF | - | TRBV6-5 | - | TRBJ2-6
TGTGCCATAAAGACAGGGCGGGAAAACACCATATATTTT | CAIKTGRENTIYF | - | TRBV10-3 | TRBD1 | TRBJ1-3
TGCAGCGCAAGCTACGGGACAGACTCCTACGAGCAGTACTTC | CSASYGTDSYEQYF | - | TRBV29-1 | TRBD1 | TRBJ2-7
TGTGCCAGCAGCCAGGACCGGGACAGACTTCCCTACGAGCAGTACTTC | CASSQDRDRLPYEQYF | - | TRBV10-3 | TRBD1 | TRBJ2-7
TGTGCCATCAGTGAGGGACATCACACAGATACGCAGTATTTT | CAISEGHHTDTQYF | few | TRBV10-3 | - | TRBJ2-3
TGTGCCAGTAGTCGGATCCGGGGAGGTTTGGAGACCCAGTACTTC | CASSRIRGGLETQYF | - | TRBV19 | - | TRBJ2-5
TGTGCCAGCAGACCCCCTCTCGACGGCCTCGGGTACGAGCAGTACTTC | CASRPPLDGLGYEQYF | many | TRBV2 | - | TRBJ2-7
TGTGCCAGCAGTTACTACGGGACTAAAGACGAGCAGTACTTC | CASSYYGTKDEQYF | many | TRBV6-6 | TRBD2 | TRBJ2-7
TGCAGCGTAACACTAGACTATGGCTACACCTTC | CSVTLDYGYTF | - | TRBV29-1 | - | TRBJ1-2
TGTGCCAGCAGTGCGGAGGAGGGGGCGGGGGAAGGCTCACCCCTCCACTTT | CASSAEEGAGEGSPLHF | - | TRBV6-1 | TRBD1 | TRBJ1-6
TGTGCCAGCAGCCAAGCTGAGGAGGCTAGCAATCAGCCCCAGCATTTT | CASSQAEEASNQPQHF | few | TRBV7-3 | - | TRBJ1-5
TGTGCCATCAGCGTGGCAAGTGGCTACGAGCAGTACTTC | CAISVASGYEQYF | many | TRBV10-3 | - | TRBJ2-7
TGTGCCAGCAGTTTCTCGTCGGGCGGCCCGAACACTGAAGCTTTCTTT | CASSFSSGGPNTEAFF | - | TRBV12-3/TRBV12-4 | - | TRBJ1-1
TGTGCCAGCAGTGAGACGACTAGCTCCTACGAGCAGTACTTC | CASSETTSSYEQYF | many | TRBV2 | - | TRBJ2-7
TGTGCCAGCAGCTTCCGACAGGGGGCCGAGACCCAGTACTTC | CASSFRQGAETQYF | many | TRBV7-2 | TRBD1 | TRBJ2-5
TGTGCCAGCAGCTTACAGGGGGCCCTAGGGACTGAAGCTTTCTTT | CASSLQGALGTEAFF | few | TRBV7-9 | TRBD1 | TRBJ1-1
TGTGCCAGCAGTTCCGGGACTACTTCGGAGACCCAGTACTTC | CASSSGTTSETQYF | - | TRBV6-2/TRBV6-3 | TRBD2 | TRBJ2-5
TGCAGCGTTCTGTCCGGGGTGAACACTGAAGCTTTCTTT | CSVLSGVNTEAFF | many | TRBV29-1 | - | TRBJ1-1
TGTGCCATCAGTGAGTCCGCAGGGGAGCTGTTTTTT | CAISESAGELFF | - | TRBV10-3 | - | TRBJ2-2
TGCAGTGCTAGAGATCCCCACGAGCAGTACTTC | CSARDPHEQYF | few | TRBV20-1 | - | TRBJ2-7
TGTGCCAGCAGTTTTAGTCTCCCAGGGGGCGACTATGGCTACACCTTC | CASSFSLPGGDYGYTF | - | TRBV2 | TRBD1 | TRBJ1-2
TGTGCCAGCAGGTACGGGTTCAATCAGCCCCAGCATTTT | CASRYGFNQPQHF | - | TRBV9 | - | TRBJ1-5